This T cell receptor beta chain originates from a study of T cell responses to AZD1222 COVID-19 vaccine. Profiling relied on immunoSEQ multiplex PCR, and the TCRdb table lists in-frame clones only, not all of them. The table includes 130,000 to 150,000 clones, 80% to 90% detected once. The trim removed 4 bases at V and 1 base at J, leaving 3 bases unmatched. Germline assignment: CDR1 SGHVS and CDR2 FNYEAQ. There are 15 residues in the CDR3. The TCR was taken from an adult in good health. Source: peripheral blood, taken on day 0 of AZD1222 vaccination. The chain employs TRBV7-6 and TRBJ1-1; the match to TRBD1 covers 10 bases. In DNA, the CDR3 is TGTGCCAGCAGCTCGACAGGGGGCTGGAACACTGAAGCTTTCTTT. It yields the protein CASSSTGGWNTEAFF.